The T cell receptor beta chain under discussion was sequenced for a study of cytomegalovirus exposure and HLA in healthy donors. Germline CDR1 reads SGHRS; CDR2 reads YFSETQ. This CDR3 has 14 residues. V lost 4 bases to trimming and J lost 2 bases; unmatched junction nucleotides: 5. PCR primers comprised 60 Vbeta and 13 Jbeta primers. Data came from immunoSEQ multiplex PCR; TCRdb stores just in-frame clones and leaves some out. The record lists 130,000 to 150,000 clones, of which the ten most abundant hold roughly 2.5%. Points from the study as a whole: A further, later analysis showed that HLA-associated TCR beta chains (compared with equally common others) were more clonally expanded. An assumption of roughly uniform sequencing depth across donors underlay the presence/absence analyses.

As for this clone: The target antigen is unknown.

This clonotype was sampled from a man between 40 and 49 years old in good health and CMV-seronegative. The sequenced sample consisted of PBMCs. The chain combines TRBV5-1 with TRBJ2-5; 7 bases are shared with TRBD1. The CDR3 DNA reads TGCGCCAGCAGCCGTGTGGGACAGCAAGAGACCCAGTACTTC. This encodes CASSRVGQQETQYF.